A selection of T cell receptor beta chains follows, all from one sample in a study of control samples from healthy donors and cancer patients. The method was immunoSEQ multiplex PCR; TCRdb's version includes in-frame clones alone and lacks a portion of them. Altogether 100,000 to 150,000 clones are present, approximately 89% being singletons, with the ten largest covering approximately 9%. Sequencing input: blood. These receptors were taken from a man between 18 and 35 years old in good health. Both conserved end residues are part of each CDR3. A D gene is named only where the DNA matches it firmly.

TRBV7-6,TRBJ1-3,.,CASSLRRGTGNTIYF
TRBV5-4,TRBJ2-1,TRBD2,CASSLLAGEGEQFF
TRBV5-6,TRBJ1-4,.,CASTDTPGPNEKLFF
TRBV5-1,TRBJ1-2,.,CASSLGDPRAYGYTF
TRBV6-1,TRBJ2-4,TRBD1,CASSDRGLAKNIQYF
TRBV11-2,TRBJ2-5,.,CASSLSPGEQETQYF
TRBV2,TRBJ2-7,.,CASSEAGRSGTYEQYF
TRBV5-4,TRBJ2-7,.,CASSFLGAYEQYF
TRBV12-3/TRBV12-4,TRBJ1-6,.,CASSPGSSPLHF
TRBV5-4,TRBJ1-2,.,CASSFTGRYGYTF
TRBV5-1,TRBJ2-5,.,CASSRQGSEETQYF
TRBV7-9,TRBJ1-5,.,CASSSGHDSNQPQHF
TRBV5-3,TRBJ1-4,.,CAREGPADEKLFF
TRBV5-4,TRBJ1-2,TRBD1,CASSLDRGYGYTF
TRBV6-1,TRBJ2-1,.,CASSEPGVDEQFF
TRBV7-2,TRBJ1-2,.,CASSPRTGYGYTF
TRBV5-1,TRBJ2-1,.,CASRSGGGSYNEQFF
TRBV2,TRBJ1-5,TRBD1,CASSSPGTGYRNQPQHF
TRBV5-1,TRBJ1-1,TRBD1,CASSLSQGAQVTEAFF
TRBV19,TRBJ1-1,TRBD1,CASSIQGDTEAFF
TRBV30,TRBJ1-2,.,CAWSVIGLDGYTF
TRBV6-5,TRBJ1-1,.,CASSWTLLNTEAFF
TRBV5-4,TRBJ1-1,.,CASSLAGNLNTEAFF
TRBV7-9,TRBJ1-1,.,CASSFRGGDTEAFF
TRBV10-2,TRBJ2-2,.,CASSRQGGHTGELFF
TRBV5-1,TRBJ1-1,.,CASSLGDGEAFF
TRBV25-1,TRBJ2-5,.,CASSGEVRIQETQYF
TRBV30,TRBJ1-2,.,CAWYSDYGYTF
TRBV12-5,TRBJ2-2,.,CASCGTGELFF
TRBV7-6,TRBJ2-5,.,CASSLAGRETQYF
TRBV7-2,TRBJ2-5,.,CASSQVSGGETQYF
TRBV5-1,TRBJ1-1,.,CASSLHSRNTEAFF
TRBV4-1,TRBJ2-1,TRBD1,CASSQVGQGGNEQFF